These 19 T cell receptor beta chains were sequenced from one sample in a study of blood T cell repertoires in COVID-19 (dated by TCRdb to about 2020). Library preparation used the immunoSEQ multiplex PCR assay. Not all clones reach the TCRdb copy of this immuneACCESS table, which keeps in-frame sequences only. Checked studies attribute under half of the gap to unresolved V genes and leave the rest unexplained. The sample includes some 47,000 clones, with 86% observed a single time. The ten largest clonotypes hold over 2% of the sample. What was sequenced was peripheral blood. These receptors were obtained from a woman aged 55-75 years with acute or convalescent COVID-19.

The rearrangement uses TRBV5-1 and TRBJ2-7, with 10 bases matching TRBD1. Germline V gives CDR1 SGHRS, CDR2 YFSETQ. This CDR3 comprises 15 residues. With V trimmed by 1 base and J by 5 bases, 6 bases remained unmatched. CDR3 protein: CASSLRGTGDHEQYF. The CDR3 DNA follows: TGCGCCAGCAGCTTGAGGGGGACAGGGGACCACGAGCAGTACTTC.

The chain has TRBV3-1 (or the pseudogene TRBV3-2) and TRBJ2-5, with TRBD1 as a possible D gene (6 bases). V dropped 1 base and J dropped 6 bases, with 15 bases sitting between them. The CDR3 runs to 15 residues. Germline-derived CDR1 and CDR2 are LGHDT and YNNKEL (reference sequence). CDR3 coding DNA: TGTGCCAGCAGCCAAGGAGCAGGGGCAATGCAGACCCAGTACTTC. Amino acids: CASSQGAGAMQTQYF.

The V gene is TRBV19, the J gene TRBJ2-5; D is unresolved. This CDR3 contains 14 residues. In germline, CDR1 is LNHDA, CDR2 SQIVND (reference sequence). V was clipped by 0 bases and J by 5 bases, with 10 bases between them. The CDR3 spells CASSIDPSGETQYF. CDR3 sequence (DNA): TGTGCCAGTAGTATAGATCCTAGTGGGGAGACCCAGTACTTC.

The V and J genes are TRBV5-6 and TRBJ2-5, with TRBD2 matching over 8 bases. CDR3 length: 14 residues. J lost 2 bases, V lost 1 base, and 1 base had no gene match. Germline V lookup: CDR1 SGHDT, CDR2 YYEEEE. The CDR3 region is CASSLLAGQETQYF. The CDR3 coding sequence is TGTGCCAGCAGCTTGTTAGCGGGACAAGAGACCCAGTACTTC.

The chain is built from TRBV28 and TRBJ1-2; 8 bases are a match to TRBD1. Unmatched junction bases numbered 6, after V lost 2 bases and J lost 7 bases. Germline loops: CDR1 MDHEN, CDR2 SYDVKM. The CDR3 covers 14 residues. CDR3 DNA sequence: TGTGCCAGCAGTTTAGGACAGGGCGCGGGTGGCTACACCTTC. Its protein is CASSLGQGAGGYTF.

The sample holds one count of this clone. This chain joins TRBV6-2 or TRBV6-3 and TRBJ2-5; D is possibly TRBD1 (6 bases). CDR3 length: 13 residues. The V gene lost 5 bases and the J gene lost 4 bases, with 11 bases spanning the gap. Germline V gene sequence: CDR1 MNHEY, CDR2 SVGEGT. The CDR3 reads CASSPGTIETQYF. The CDR3 DNA follows: TGTGCCAGCAGTCCCGGGACAATAGAGACCCAGTACTTC.

This clone has just one count. The chain employs TRBV11-2 and TRBJ2-5, with D possibly matching TRBD2 (5 bases). The length of the CDR3 is 13 residues. The germline gives CDR1 SGHAT, CDR2 FQNNGV. V was cut by 5 bases and J by 2 bases, with 9 bases left in between. CDR3 sequence (DNA): TGTGCCAGCAGCGCGGGTCATCAAGAGACCCAGTACTTC. As protein: CASSAGHQETQYF. The full variable domain, in which reference TRBV11-2 and TRBJ2-5 provide the parts outside the CDR3, is EAGVAQSPRYKIIEKRQSVAFWCNPISGHATLYWYQQILGQGPKLLIQFQNNGVVDDSQLPKDRFSAERLKGVDSTLKIQPAKLEDSAVYLCASSAGHQETQYFGPGTRLLVL.

This clone was counted a few times. J is TRBJ1-6 and V is TRBV5-1; 7 bases agree with TRBD1. CDR3 size: 18 residues. Germline loops: CDR1 SGHRS, CDR2 YFSETQ. V dropped 5 bases and J dropped 0; count of bases not matched to a gene: 11. The CDR3 region is CASRYDSGGASYNSPLHF. The CDR3 nucleotides are TGCGCCAGCAGATATGACTCAGGGGGTGCCTCCTATAATTCACCCCTCCACTTT.

The chain has TRBV5-6 and TRBJ1-5, with TRBD1 as a possible D gene (5 bases). Germline CDR1 is SGHDT and CDR2 is YYEEEE. Trimming removed 1 base from V and 6 bases from J, with 14 bases in between. The length of the CDR3 is 15 residues. The CDR3 here is CASSLSGVSGQPQHF. The CDR3 region has the DNA TGTGCCAGCAGCTTGTCGGGGGTGTCGGGTCAGCCCCAGCATTTT.

V gene TRBV10-2 combines with J gene TRBJ2-3; perhaps TRBD2 as D (6 bases). V was cut by 6 bases and J by 5 bases, with 12 bases left in between. The CDR3 contains 13 residues. Germline-derived CDR1 and CDR2 are WSHSY and SAAADI. CDR3 sequence: CASSRDSGDTQYF. CDR3 DNA sequence: TGCGCCAGCAGCCGGGACTCCGGAGATACGCAGTATTTT.

The chain has TRBV19 and TRBJ2-1; perhaps TRBD1 as D (5 bases). The germline V gene encodes CDR1 LNHDA and CDR2 SQIVND (reference sequence). With 3 bases removed from V and 4 bases from J, the gap between germline ends came to 10 bases. The CDR3 loop spans 14 amino acids. The CDR3 nucleotides read TGTGCCAGTAGTATCTCAGGGTTGTACAATGAGCAGTTCTTC. This sequence encodes CASSISGLYNEQFF. Full variable domain (missing parts from reference TRBV19 and TRBJ2-1): DGGITQSPKYLFRKEGQNVTLSCEQNLNHDAMYWYRQDPGQGLRLIYYSQIVNDFQKGDIAEGYSVSREKKESFPLTVTSAQKNPTAFYLCASSISGLYNEQFFGPGTRLTVL.

The chain joins TRBV19 to TRBJ2-7; possible D gene TRBD1, 6 bases. Per the germline V gene, CDR1 is LNHDA and CDR2 is SQIVND (reference sequence). With 5 bases removed from V and 3 bases from J, the gap between germline ends came to 23 bases. The CDR3 is made up of 17 amino acids. The CDR3 is CASSPRARGGKVYEQYF. The CDR3 coding sequence is TGTGCCAGTAGTCCCAGGGCCAGGGGCGGAAAGGTCTACGAGCAGTACTTC. The full variable domain, with the rest looked up from reference TRBV19 and TRBJ2-7, is DGGITQSPKYLFRKEGQNVTLSCEQNLNHDAMYWYRQDPGQGLRLIYYSQIVNDFQKGDIAEGYSVSREKKESFPLTVTSAQKNPTAFYLCASSPRARGGKVYEQYFGPGTRLTVT.

This rearrangement joins TRBV2 to TRBJ1-4; 10 positions agree with TRBD1. The length of the CDR3 is 16 residues. With 8 bases clipped from V and 5 bases from J, the junction kept 11 bases outside the gene matches. Per the germline V gene, CDR1 is SNHLY and CDR2 is FYNNEI. The CDR3 DNA reads as TGTGCCAGCTATAGGGACAGGGGTTGGGAGAATGAAAAACTGTTTTTT. It yields the protein CASYRDRGWENEKLFF.

V usage is TRBV6-1 and J usage is TRBJ1-1; the D gene is possibly TRBD1 (5 bases). Per the germline V gene, CDR1 is MNHNS and CDR2 is SASEGT. Trimming took 4 bases from V and 11 from J, leaving 29 bases between them. The length of the CDR3 is 17 residues. This CDR3 is CASSGTQYSGVSGNAFF. The CDR3 DNA is TGTGCCAGCAGTGGCACTCAATACAGTGGGGTATCAGGGAACGCTTTCTTT.

This chain links TRBV7-2 with TRBJ1-2; no firm D call. CDR1 is SGHTA, CDR2 FQGNSA, per germline. CDR3 length: 14 amino acids. The V end was cut by 5 bases, the J end by 1 base, with 11 bases between. The CDR3 sequence is CASSRETDNYGYTF. DNA for the CDR3: TGTGCCAGCAGCCGGGAAACAGATAACTATGGCTACACCTTC.

The rearrangement joins TRBV30 to TRBJ2-1; 7 bases line up with TRBD1. CDR1 and CDR2 from the germline V gene are GTSNPN and SVGIG (reference sequence). After removal of 2 bases from V and 0 bases from J, the junction contained 10 bases not matched to a gene. This CDR3 spans 17 amino acids. The CDR3: CAWSRTRGYSSYNEQFF. The DNA of the CDR3 is TGTGCCTGGAGTCGAACCAGGGGGTACAGCTCCTACAATGAGCAGTTCTTC. Variable domain in full (rest from reference TRBV30 and TRBJ2-1): SQTIHQWPATLVQPVGSPLSLECTVEGTSNPNLYWYRQAAGRGLQLLFYSVGIGQISSEVPQNLSASRPQDRQFILSSKKLLLSDSGFYLCAWSRTRGYSSYNEQFFGPGTRLTVL.

There are a few counts of this clone. The chain employs TRBV5-1 and TRBJ1-1; 7 bases align to TRBD1. Unmatched junction bases numbered 11, after V lost 6 bases and J lost 3 bases. This CDR3 is 15 amino acids long. CDR1 and CDR2 from the germline V gene are SGHRS and YFSETQ. CDR3 DNA sequence: TGCGCCAGCAAAACAGGGGTTTACATGGACACTGAAGCTTTCTTT. Protein product: CASKTGVYMDTEAFF.

The chain combines TRBV3-1 (or the pseudogene TRBV3-2) with TRBJ1-4; no reliable D call. The CDR3 is 17 residues long. V dropped 1 base and J dropped 7 bases, with 19 bases sitting between them. Per the germline V gene, CDR1 is LGHDT and CDR2 is YNNKEL (reference sequence). The CDR3 nucleotides read TGTGCCAGCAGCCAAGTGGGGTCGGGGAGAAGGGCTGAAAAACTGTTTTTT. Translating it yields CASSQVGSGRRAEKLFF.

The chain couples TRBV7-9 to TRBJ2-1, with 10 bases fitting TRBD2. The V and J ends lost 3 bases and 4 bases, in that order; junction bases with no gene match: 12. CDR3 length: 18 residues. In germline, CDR1 is SEHNR, CDR2 FQNEAQ (reference sequence). The CDR3 region has the DNA TGTGCCAGCAGCTTTCCCCCCGTTACTAGCGGGACTTACAATGAGCAGTTCTTC. Protein: CASSFPPVTSGTYNEQFF.